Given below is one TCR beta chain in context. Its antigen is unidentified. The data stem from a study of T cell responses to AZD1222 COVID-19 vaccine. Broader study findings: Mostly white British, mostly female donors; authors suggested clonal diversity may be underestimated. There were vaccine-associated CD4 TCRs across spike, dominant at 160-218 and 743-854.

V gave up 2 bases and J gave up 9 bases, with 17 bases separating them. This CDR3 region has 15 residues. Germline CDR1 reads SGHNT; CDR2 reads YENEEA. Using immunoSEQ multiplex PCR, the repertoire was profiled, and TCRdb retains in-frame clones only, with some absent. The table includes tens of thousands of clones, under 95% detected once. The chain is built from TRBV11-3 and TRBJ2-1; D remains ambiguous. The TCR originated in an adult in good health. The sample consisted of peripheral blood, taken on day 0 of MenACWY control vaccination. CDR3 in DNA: TGTGCCAGCAGCTTAAGATGGCCAGCTGGCGGTGAGCAGTTCTTC. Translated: CASSLRWPAGGEQFF.